The source of this T cell receptor beta chain is a study of regulatory T cells in long-lasting Graves disease. Overall study findings and caveats: Newly diagnosed disease favored TRBV20-1 and TRBJ2-1 over persistent disease. TCR diversity was lower in persistent Graves' patients than in newly diagnosed ones. Having only a small sample size may have limited accuracy.

About this clonotype itself: What it binds is unknown.

Relying on iRepertoire HTBI primers and Arm-PCR of CDR3 regions, the team built TCR beta libraries. MiXCR, applied by TCRdb to the multiplex PCR reads, yields one record per CDR3 protein. The sample contains 250,000 or so distinct CDR3 sequences, 18% of which appear only once. Time point specified: newly diagnosed GD, antithyroid drugs for less than 3 months. The TCR library used RNA extracted from PBMCs. As a group, patients came from one endocrinology department in Xi'an, China. The germline gives CDR1 SGHDT, CDR2 YYEEEE. This CDR3 has 15 amino acids. V lost 7 bases and J 0 bases, leaving 14 bases between the germline ends. This same sample was also taken into another study, of T cells in Graves' hyperthyroidism and ophthalmopathy.

The sequences come from peripheral blood mononuclear cells (PBMCs), collected at new diagnosis, from a patient treated with antithyroid drugs. This receptor was identified in a woman aged 25-40 years with Graves disease. This chain uses TRBV5-6 with TRBJ1-5; the D gene is possibly TRBD1 (6 bases). The CDR3 here is CASGPGQYSNQPQHF. The CDR3 DNA is TGTGCCAGCGGTCCAGGACAGTATAGCAATCAGCCCCAGCATTTT.